This paragraph covers one T cell receptor (beta chain) sequence. These data belong to a study of T cells in Graves' hyperthyroidism and ophthalmopathy. Amplification yielded TCR beta CDR3 regions, with RNA transcripts as the source. The HTBI set primed first-round TCR CDR3 RT-PCR. TCRdb passed the multiplex PCR reads through MiXCR, listing each CDR3 protein once. This sample has 560,000 or so distinct CDR3 sequences, with 46% found just once. V was trimmed by 10 bases and J by 0 bases, leaving 15 bases between them. The germline gives CDR1 ENHRY, CDR2 SYGVKD. The CDR3 consists of 14 residues. This chain uses TRBV10-3 with TRBJ2-5; a weak D match, TRBD2 (5 bases). Sequenced material: peripheral blood or thyroid tissue (not recorded which). The TCR comes from a woman under 30 with Graves' hyperthyroidism. The CDR3 region is CASGDTGYQETQYF. The DNA for the CDR3 is TGTGCCAGCGGAGACACGGGGTACCAAGAGACCCAGTACTTC.